Listed below are T cell receptor beta chains from one sample, sequenced in a study of OX40 agonist ivuxolimab in advanced cancers. Produced via immunoSEQ multiplex PCR; TCRdb's table is partial and in-frame only. The table records tens of thousands of clones, about 87% of them present only once. The sample in question was CD4+ or CD8+ T cells sorted from blood, obtained in a trial of the OX40 agonist ivuxolimab. The receptors originated from an adult with an advanced solid tumor such as melanoma, head and neck, liver or kidney cancer. CDR3s include the opening cysteine and the closing phenylalanine or tryptophan. D genes are given only for firm matches. Size tells how often a clone was seen (once, few, many) or the class of an expanded clone, and some rows leave it out.

d_call	v_call	clone_size	j_call	cdr3_nt	cdr3_aa
.	TRBV20-1	few	TRBJ1-1	TGCAGTGCAACGGGGAACACTGAAGCTTTCTTT	CSATGNTEAFF
.	TRBV4-2	.	TRBJ2-3	TGTGCCAGCAGCCCTCGCGGACGCACAGATACGCAGTATTTT	CASSPRGRTDTQYF
.	TRBV5-4	once	TRBJ1-1	TGTGCCAGCAGCTTGGCCCCAAGGAACACTGAAGCTTTCTTT	CASSLAPRNTEAFF
TRBD1	TRBV19	.	TRBJ2-5	TGTGCCAGTAGTGCCGACAGGGGCGAAGGGGGAGAGACCCAGTACTTC	CASSADRGEGGETQYF
TRBD2	TRBV19	.	TRBJ2-2	TGTGCCAGTAGTCTAGGAGCGGGGGCTTCCGGGGAGCTGTTTTTT	CASSLGAGASGELFF
.	TRBV19	.	TRBJ2-1	TGTGCCAGTAAATTAGAGGGGACGGTCTACAATGAGCAGTTCTTC	CASKLEGTVYNEQFF
.	TRBV5-1	.	TRBJ2-1	TGCGCCAGCAGCTTGGTTCTAGCATGGGGAAATGAGCAGTTCTTC	CASSLVLAWGNEQFF
.	TRBV30	.	TRBJ2-7	TGTGCCTGGAGTGTCGGGCAGGGGATCTACGAGCAGTACTTC	CAWSVGQGIYEQYF
.	TRBV5-1	.	TRBJ1-6	TGCGCCAGCAGCTTGGGACCAGCGGGGCTTAATTCACCCCTCCACTTT	CASSLGPAGLNSPLHF
.	TRBV19	once	TRBJ1-5	TGTGCCAGTAGTACAGAGACAGGACTCAATCAGCCCCAGCATTTT	CASSTETGLNQPQHF
.	TRBV10-3	.	TRBJ2-3	TGTGCCATCAGTGACCCGACCTCGAAGCTCAGCAATCCCACAGATACGCAGTATTTT	CAISDPTSKLSNPTDTQYF
.	TRBV29-1	.	TRBJ1-1	TGCAGCGCGGGGCAAGGAAACACTGAAGCTTTCTTT	CSAGQGNTEAFF
.	TRBV5-1	.	TRBJ2-1	TGCGCCAGCAGCTTGGGCCGCTTTCGGGGCGGACCCTACAATGAGCAGTTCTTC	CASSLGRFRGGPYNEQFF
.	TRBV28	.	TRBJ2-3	TGTGCCAGCAGATCCACCGGAGATACGCAGTATTTT	CASRSTGDTQYF
.	TRBV6-5	.	TRBJ2-7	TGTGCCGTCAAAGATGGGATACGGGCCGAGCAGTACTTC	CAVKDGIRAEQYF
.	TRBV10-3	.	TRBJ1-3	TGTGCGACCTACAGGGACTCTGGAAACACCATATATTTT	CATYRDSGNTIYF
.	TRBV10-3	.	TRBJ2-3	TGTGCCATCAAAGGCGCGTTTAGCACAGATACGCAGTATTTT	CAIKGAFSTDTQYF
.	TRBV5-1	.	TRBJ1-2	TGCGCCAGCAGCTTGATACAGGGCGATGGCTACACCTTC	CASSLIQGDGYTF
TRBD2	TRBV7-2	.	TRBJ2-3	TGTGCCAGCAGCCGGGGACTAGCGGGAATATGGGCAGATACGCAGTATTTT	CASSRGLAGIWADTQYF
.	TRBV5-8	.	TRBJ1-2	TGTGCCAGCAGCCGAACAAATGGGGAACATGGCTACACCTTC	CASSRTNGEHGYTF
.	TRBV4-1	.	TRBJ2-7	TGCGCCAGCAGCCAAGATCAGCACAGGAACTACGAGCAGTACTTC	CASSQDQHRNYEQYF
.	TRBV10-3	.	TRBJ2-7	TGTGCCATCAGTGAGTCTGATACCTACGAGCAGTACTTC	CAISESDTYEQYF
TRBD1	TRBV7-9	.	TRBJ1-3	TGTGCCAGCAGCCTATCGACAGGGCACCCTGGAAACACCATATATTTT	CASSLSTGHPGNTIYF
TRBD1	TRBV2	.	TRBJ1-1	TGTGCCAGCAGTATGACCGGGACAGGTTTCACTGAAGCTTTCTTT	CASSMTGTGFTEAFF
TRBD1	TRBV2	.	TRBJ1-4	TGTGCCAGCACATTTAAGACAGGGGGGGATGAAAAACTGTTTTTT	CASTFKTGGDEKLFF
TRBD2	TRBV28	.	TRBJ2-3	TGTGCCAGCAGTTTAAGGTTTAGCGGGAGCACAGATACGCAGTATTTT	CASSLRFSGSTDTQYF
.	TRBV19	.	TRBJ2-3	TGTGCCAGTAGTCCCGGGCCCTACACAGATACGCAGTATTTT	CASSPGPYTDTQYF
.	TRBV7-3	.	TRBJ2-2	TGTGCCAGCAGCTTAACTGCCCAGGGTAGAGGCACCGGGGAGCTGTTTTTT	CASSLTAQGRGTGELFF
TRBD2	TRBV6-5	once	TRBJ2-7	TGTGCCAGCAGTTCCCGGACTAGGGGTAGATACGAGCAGTACTTC	CASSSRTRGRYEQYF
.	TRBV5-1	.	TRBJ2-5	TGCGCCAGCAGCTCCCCGGGCCAGGGAATGGAGACCCAGTACTTC	CASSSPGQGMETQYF
.	TRBV7-2	.	TRBJ2-6	TGTGCCAGCAGCTTACAGGGGCTCTTCTTCTCTGGGGCCAACGTCCTGACTTTC	CASSLQGLFFSGANVLTF
TRBD1	TRBV28	.	TRBJ2-7	TGTGCCAGCAGCCGATCAGGACAGGGGGCCTACGAGCAGTACTTC	CASSRSGQGAYEQYF
.	TRBV2	.	TRBJ1-3	TGTGCCAGCAGTGAGCGGCGGAGCTCTGGAAACACCATATATTTT	CASSERRSSGNTIYF
.	TRBV5-1	.	TRBJ2-7	TGCGCCAGCAGCCAGCAGGCGATGGTGGGAGAGCAGTACTTC	CASSQQAMVGEQYF
.	TRBV5-1	.	TRBJ2-1	TGCGCCAGCAGCTTGGCCACGAGAGGAATAAATGAGCAGTTCTTC	CASSLATRGINEQFF
.	TRBV30	.	TRBJ2-1	TGTGCCTGGAGTGTACGGGCCACGGATAATGAGCAGTTCTTC	CAWSVRATDNEQFF
TRBD1	TRBV6-1	.	TRBJ2-7	TGTGCCAGCAGTGAAAGGGGGCTAGGGGGTTACTCCTACGAGCAGTACTTC	CASSERGLGGYSYEQYF
.	TRBV7-6	.	TRBJ1-6	TGTGCCAGCAGCTTGACAGCTTCCTCACCCCTCCACTTT	CASSLTASSPLHF
TRBD1	TRBV5-1	.	TRBJ2-2	TGCGCCAGCAGCCCTGACAGGGCCGGGGAGCTGTTTTTT	CASSPDRAGELFF
.	TRBV7-3	.	TRBJ2-1	TGTGCCAGCAGCTTAAATAGGTATAATGAGCAGTTCTTC	CASSLNRYNEQFF
TRBD1	TRBV28	.	TRBJ1-2	TGTGCCAGCCGAGATAGGGGACAGGGGAAGGTTAGGGGCTACACCTTC	CASRDRGQGKVRGYTF
.	TRBV5-1	.	TRBJ1-6	TGCGCCAGCAGCCCCACGGGCAGGGGCTTTAATTCACCCCTCCACTTT	CASSPTGRGFNSPLHF
.	TRBV6-6	once	TRBJ2-3	TGTGCCAGCAACAAAGCAGGGGCCCCGACAGATACGCAGTATTTT	CASNKAGAPTDTQYF
.	TRBV6-6	.	TRBJ2-7	TGTGCCAGCCGACAGGAAATCGACGAGCAGTACTTC	CASRQEIDEQYF
TRBD1	TRBV5-5	.	TRBJ1-3	TGTGCCAGCAGCCAGGGACAGACTGGAAACACCATATATTTT	CASSQGQTGNTIYF
.	TRBV28	.	TRBJ1-5	TGTGCCAGCAGTTCGGACAGTAATAGCAATCAGCCCCAGCATTTT	CASSSDSNSNQPQHF
.	TRBV19	.	TRBJ2-7	TGTGCCAGTAGTAATACGGACGGATACGAGCAGTACTTC	CASSNTDGYEQYF
TRBD2	TRBV19	.	TRBJ2-1	TGTGCCAGTAGTACGCGGACTAGCGGGGCTCCACGAGAGCAGTTCTTC	CASSTRTSGAPREQFF